This TCR beta chain appears in the sequencing data of a study of neurological immune-mediated disorders (dated by TCRdb to the late 2010s). Regarding the research as a whole: Of the roughly 34 multiple sclerosis patients, approximately 31 had relapsing-remitting MS and 3 had secondary progressive MS. Alongside PBMC samples, the set of about 97 TCR-beta libraries contained longitudinal samples, technical triplicates, and paired CD4+ and CD8+ T-cell subsets that had been sorted. The cohort comprised roughly 69 subjects: some 15 HAM/TSP patients, 34 multiple sclerosis patients and 20 healthy controls. The study compared peripheral blood TCR-beta repertoires of HTLV-I-associated myelopathy (HAM/TSP) patients, multiple sclerosis patients and healthy controls using UMI-based sequencing. Results the study describes overall, beyond this receptor: No identical CDR3 amino acid sequences were found to be shared among expanded clones across subjects, suggesting that TCR-beta repertoires were private in all groups. Phylogenetic analysis grouped repertoires from 18 of 34 MS patients into a cluster of related CDR3 sequences, suggesting a possible repertoire-level signature. The MS cluster showed no association with clinical or MRI features, and the authors stated that larger cohorts are needed. The highest TCR clonal expansion was observed in HAM/TSP patients, whereas the lowest was observed in MS patients, even when compared with healthy controls.

cDNA synthesis used template-switch 5'RACE with a primer carrying a 10-nucleotide random unique molecular identifier tagging each TCR transcript. Each sequencing run produced over 160 million TCR-beta sequences covering 15-18 subjects. The RNeasy kit was used to extract total RNA. TCR-beta VDJ regions were amplified with primers for the TCR constant region and the 5'RACE anchor, using the KAPA Real-time Library Amplification kit. A first PCR added sample indexes and Illumina adaptors, and a second PCR then raised library yield. After purification with Ampure beads, the TCR product of roughly 650 bp was size-selected on a 2% E-gel SizeSelection system. Library quality was checked on a Bioanalyzer, concentration was measured with Qubit, and libraries were quantified with the Kapa Library Quantification kit before pooling. An Illumina HiSeq 2500 was used to sequence the libraries paired-end at 2 x 150 bp. To increase sequence diversity, about 23-30% phiX was spiked into each library pool. As for how the authors treated the data: Quality-filtered reads were processed with the UMI-based MiGEC pipeline, which removed over 75% of raw TCR sequences during error correction. IMGT germline references were used for aligning VDJ genes, and each clonotype was defined as a unique CDR3 amino acid sequence together with its V-J genes. Clonal expansion, Shannon diversity and CDR3 relatedness were evaluated with VDJtools (CalcPairwiseDistances, ClusterSamples), while phylogenetic trees were built in CLCbio workbench. Expanded clones were defined as having at least 8 unique UMIs, based on coefficient-of-variation modelling across technical triplicates. Using fastp at Q25 and MiXCR, TCRdb reprocessed the public reads and kept productive beta chains. Under each unique CDR3 protein, matching rows form one entry showing the most common genes and DNA. TCRdb's processing, not the authors' own work, is the source of the V and J calls. Within this sample are under 90,000 distinct CDR3 sequences, with under 4.5% of them counted one time only. The ten largest account for less than 3% of the sample.

This clonotype was observed many times. Which antigen it targets is not known. Base quality data are lacking; no much larger clone is found one base away. CDR1 and CDR2 are read off the germline V gene as SQVTM and ANQGSEA. Cut back by 1 base and 6 bases, the V and J ends lie 9 bases apart. From cysteine to phenylalanine, the CDR3 is 12 amino acids long. Of the read, only the CDR3 DNA is kept; its 36 bases are in frame from base 1. For the unsorted PBMC libraries, 2 million PBMCs were stored in RNAlater at -80 degrees C until RNA extraction and were used to generate the libraries. Multiple sclerosis patients were enrolled in a US clinical protocol evaluating disease progression by magnetic resonance imaging. Peripheral blood was subjected to Ficoll-Hypaque density gradient centrifugation to isolate PBMCs, which were then cryopreserved in liquid nitrogen.

The sequencing sample was made of PBMCs. The clonotype originates from a woman between 45 and 65 years old with multiple sclerosis. This receptor chain uses TRBV29-1 and TRBJ2-5, with the D gene too uncertain to name. The sequence in DNA is TGCAGCGTTGAAGTTCTCAGAAAGACCCAGTACTTC. Translated, this gives CSVEVLRKTQYF.